This entry lists 10 T cell receptor beta chains sequenced from one sample in a study of regulatory T cells in long-lasting Graves disease. CDR3 regions were amplified by Arm-PCR using iRepertoire HTBI primers to build TCR beta libraries. TCRdb re-called the multiplex PCR reads through MiXCR, storing one row per CDR3 protein. The table lists some 490,000 distinct CDR3 sequences, around 13% of them singletons, with over 7% in the top ten. Time point denoted: newly diagnosed GD, antithyroid drugs for less than 3 months. The authors made the TCR library using RNA they extracted from PBMCs. These data were also filed under a second study, of T cells in Graves' hyperthyroidism and ophthalmopathy.

This sample comprised peripheral blood mononuclear cells (PBMCs), obtained at new diagnosis, from a patient treated with antithyroid drugs. The receptors stem from a woman aged 25 to 39 with Graves disease.

This clonotype has a handful of counts. V usage is TRBV27 and J usage is TRBJ2-7; 13 bases fit TRBD2. In germline, CDR1 is MNHEY, CDR2 SMNVEV (reference sequence). V lost 5 bases and J lost 4; bases outside the gene matches: 8. CDR3 length: 16 residues. CDR3 residues: CASSELPLAGGYEQYF. The CDR3 DNA sequence: TGTGCCAGCAGTGAACTCCCACTAGCGGGAGGGTACGAGCAGTACTTC.

This clonotype was found many times. This chain joins TRBV28 and TRBJ2-7; D perhaps matches TRBD2 (6 bases). Germline CDR1 reads MDHEN; CDR2 reads SYDVKM. CDR3 length equals 16 residues. V was shortened by 6 bases and J by 2 bases, with 20 bases between the two germline ends. The CDR3 bases are TGTGCCAGCAGCCACCGTAAGGGACTCATAACCTACGAGCAGTACTTC. Translating gives CASSHRKGLITYEQYF.

A note on this clonotype: A junction boundary mismatches the germline segment, possibly from a read error. This chain connects TRBV30 to TRBJ1-2, with D maybe TRBD1 (5 bases). Germline assignment: CDR1 GTSNPN and CDR2 SVGIG (reference sequence). This CDR3 region has 11 residues. The CDR3 loop reads CAGSRDAGYTF. The CDR3 DNA is TGTGCCGGGAGCAGGGACGCTGGCTACACCTTC.

Ten or more counts support this clonotype. The chain links TRBV28 to TRBJ2-7; TRBD1 matches at 11 bases. Germline assignment: CDR1 MDHEN and CDR2 SYDVKM. V lost 6 bases and J lost 6; bases outside the gene matches: 7. The CDR3 runs 14 residues. The CDR3 nucleotides are TGTGCCAGCAGACCGGACAGGGGGCTTGGCGAGCAGTACTTC. Translating gives CASRPDRGLGEQYF.

The table lists this clonotype with many counts. The junction and the germline gene differ at one end; a read error may be behind it. The chain employs TRBV2 and TRBJ1-4; D is unresolved. Germline assignment: CDR1 SNHLY and CDR2 FYNNEI. The CDR3 is made up of 14 amino acids. The CDR3 DNA is TGTGCCAGCAGTGAAGTGTTGGCGTTTGAAACACTGTTTTTT. This encodes CASSEVLAFETLFF.

This clonotype was observed at least ten times. V is TRBV25-1 and J is TRBJ1-5; D ambiguous. Germline lookup yields CDR1 MGHDK and CDR2 SYGVNS. V shed 2 bases and J shed 1 base, with 3 bases lying between them. This CDR3 comprises 13 residues. The CDR3 nucleotides are TGTGCCAGCAGTGAACCCAGCAATCAGCCCCAGCATTTT. Translating gives CASSEPSNQPQHF.

In this sample, this clonotype turned up many times. Compared with germline, one end of the junction differs, possibly owing to a read error. The gene calls are TRBV20-1 and TRBJ1-6; D is uncertain. Germline V gene sequence: CDR1 DFQATT, CDR2 SNEGSKA (reference sequence). CDR3 length: 13 residues. The CDR3 here is CSARGDLHEALHF. CDR3 DNA: TGCAGTGCCAGAGGTGATCTCCATGAGGCCCTCCACTTT.

This clonotype was found many times. The chain uses TRBV2 and TRBJ2-5; D gene uncertain. CDR1 SNHLY and CDR2 FYNNEI come from the germline V gene. This CDR3 has 12 amino acids. With 4 bases removed from V and 3 bases from J, the gap between germline ends came to 6 bases. This CDR3 reads CASSVYKETQYF. CDR3 in DNA: TGTGCCAGCAGTGTTTATAAAGAGACCCAGTACTTC.

This clonotype has only a few counts. The chain is built from TRBV5-6 and TRBJ1-1; a weak D match, TRBD1 (6 bases). V was clipped by 5 bases and J by 5 bases, with 13 bases between them. CDR1 SGHDT and CDR2 YYEEEE come from the germline V gene. This CDR3 has 13 amino acids. CDR3 sequence reads: CASRTGLGTEAFF. Written as DNA, the CDR3 is TGTGCCAGCAGAACAGGGCTCGGGACTGAAGCTTTCTTT.

The sample holds many counts of this clonotype. This CDR3 reads CASSEALDYGRSLSNEQYF. Written as DNA, the CDR3 is TGTGCCAGCAGTGAAGCGCTAGATTACGGGAGGTCTCTTTCGAACGAGCAGTACTTC. This chain links TRBV2 with TRBJ2-7, with 7 nucleotides matching TRBD2. The V and J ends lost 0 bases and 5 bases, in that order; junction bases with no gene match: 19. Germline values: CDR1 SNHLY, CDR2 FYNNEI. There are 19 residues in the CDR3.